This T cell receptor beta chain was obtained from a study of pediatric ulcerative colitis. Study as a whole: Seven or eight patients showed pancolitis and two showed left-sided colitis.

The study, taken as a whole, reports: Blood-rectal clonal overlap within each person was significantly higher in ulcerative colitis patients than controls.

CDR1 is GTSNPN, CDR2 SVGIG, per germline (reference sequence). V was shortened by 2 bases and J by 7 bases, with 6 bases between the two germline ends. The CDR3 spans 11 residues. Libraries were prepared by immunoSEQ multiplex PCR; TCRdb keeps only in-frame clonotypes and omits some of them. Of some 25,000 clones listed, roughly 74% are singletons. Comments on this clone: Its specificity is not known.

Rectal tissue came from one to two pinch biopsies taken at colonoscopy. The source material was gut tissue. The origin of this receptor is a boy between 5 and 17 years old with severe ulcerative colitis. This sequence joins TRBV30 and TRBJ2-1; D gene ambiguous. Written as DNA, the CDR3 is TGTGCCTGGAGTCCCGAAAATGAGCAGTTCTTC. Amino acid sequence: CAWSPENEQFF. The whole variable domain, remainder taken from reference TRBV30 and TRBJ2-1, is SQTIHQWPATLVQPVGSPLSLECTVEGTSNPNLYWYRQAAGRGLQLLFYSVGIGQISSEVPQNLSASRPQDRQFILSSKKLLLSDSGFYLCAWSPENEQFFGPGTRLTVL.